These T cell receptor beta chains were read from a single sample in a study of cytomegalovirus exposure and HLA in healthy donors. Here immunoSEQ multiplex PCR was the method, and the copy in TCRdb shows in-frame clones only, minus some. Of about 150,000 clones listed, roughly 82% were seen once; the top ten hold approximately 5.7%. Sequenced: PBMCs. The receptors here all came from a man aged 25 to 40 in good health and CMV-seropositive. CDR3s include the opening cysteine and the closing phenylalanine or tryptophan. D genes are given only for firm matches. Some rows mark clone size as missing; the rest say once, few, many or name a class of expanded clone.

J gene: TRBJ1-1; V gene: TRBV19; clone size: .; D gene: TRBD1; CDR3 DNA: TGTGCCAGTAGTATTCCCCTTAGACAGGGAAGGACTGAAGCTTTCTTT; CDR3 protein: CASSIPLRQGRTEAFF
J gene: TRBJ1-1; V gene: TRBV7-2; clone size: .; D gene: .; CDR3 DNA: TGTGCCAGCAGCACGGCAGGGGTGGCCACTGAAGCTTTCTTT; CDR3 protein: CASSTAGVATEAFF
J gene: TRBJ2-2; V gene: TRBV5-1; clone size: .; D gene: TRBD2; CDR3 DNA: TGCGCCAGCAGCCTGTTTAGCGGGGGCCAGAACACCGGGGAGCTGTTTTTT; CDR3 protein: CASSLFSGGQNTGELFF
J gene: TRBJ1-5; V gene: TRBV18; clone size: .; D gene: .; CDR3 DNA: TGTGCCAGCTCACCACAGTCGCAGTTAAATCAGCCCCAGCATTTT; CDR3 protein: CASSPQSQLNQPQHF
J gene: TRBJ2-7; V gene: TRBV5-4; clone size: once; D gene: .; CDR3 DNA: TGTGCCAGCAGCCACCCGGGACTCAAGGCCCACGAGCAGTACTTC; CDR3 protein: CASSHPGLKAHEQYF
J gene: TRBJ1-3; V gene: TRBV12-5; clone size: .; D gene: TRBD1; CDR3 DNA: TGTGCTAGTGGTTTGTACAACAGGGGGCTAGCCTCGTATTGGACTGGAAACACCATATATTTT; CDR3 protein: CASGLYNRGLASYWTGNTIYF
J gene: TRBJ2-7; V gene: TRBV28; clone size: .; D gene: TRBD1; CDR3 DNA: TGTGCCAGCAGTTTATACCCCGGGGACAGGGGAAGAGAGCAGTACTTC; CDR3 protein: CASSLYPGDRGREQYF
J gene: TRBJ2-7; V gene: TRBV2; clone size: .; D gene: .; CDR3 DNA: TGTGCCAGCAGGCGGGGACTGTACCCCAACGAGCAGTACTTC; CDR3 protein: CASRRGLYPNEQYF
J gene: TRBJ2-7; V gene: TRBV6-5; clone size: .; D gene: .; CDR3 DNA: TGTGCCAGCAGTTACGGCGGGGACAGCTCCTACGAGCAGTACTTC; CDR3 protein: CASSYGGDSSYEQYF
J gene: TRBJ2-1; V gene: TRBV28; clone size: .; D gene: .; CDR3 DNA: TGTGCCAGCAGTTTCCCAGGGGAAGACAATGAGCAGTTCTTC; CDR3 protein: CASSFPGEDNEQFF
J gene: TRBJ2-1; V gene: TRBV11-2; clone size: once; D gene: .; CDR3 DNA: TGTGCCAGCACGGACTTAACCTACAATGAGCAGTTCTTC; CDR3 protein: CASTDLTYNEQFF
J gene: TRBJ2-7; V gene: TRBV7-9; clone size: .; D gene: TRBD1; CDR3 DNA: TGTGCCAGCAGCTTAGCGTTAGGGGGCGAGACCTACGAGCAGTACTTC; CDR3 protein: CASSLALGGETYEQYF
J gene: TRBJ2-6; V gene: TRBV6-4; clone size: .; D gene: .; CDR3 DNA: TGTGCCAGCAGTGACTCGAGCAGGGCTTCTGGGGCCAACGTCCTGACTTTC; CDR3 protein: CASSDSSRASGANVLTF
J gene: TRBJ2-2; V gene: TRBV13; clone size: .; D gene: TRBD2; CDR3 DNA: TGTGCCAGCAGCTTTAGCGGGAGGGCCTCTGTCGGGGAGCTGTTTTTT; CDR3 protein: CASSFSGRASVGELFF
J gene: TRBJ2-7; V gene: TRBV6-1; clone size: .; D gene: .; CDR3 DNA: TGTGCCAGCAGAGGGGTAGGAGCAGGAGCCTACGAGCAGTACTTC; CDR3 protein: CASRGVGAGAYEQYF
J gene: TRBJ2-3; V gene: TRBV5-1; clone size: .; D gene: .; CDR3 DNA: TGCGCCAGCAGCTTGGGCGGATCCACAGATACGCAGTATTTT; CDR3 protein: CASSLGGSTDTQYF
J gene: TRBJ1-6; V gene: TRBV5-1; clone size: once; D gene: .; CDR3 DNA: TGCGCCAGCAGCTTGGTGGAGGATAATTCACCCCTCCACTTT; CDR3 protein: CASSLVEDNSPLHF
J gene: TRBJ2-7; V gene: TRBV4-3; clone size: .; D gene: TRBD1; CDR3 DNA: TGCGCCAGCAGCCAAGGGGGACAGGGGGCTTACGAGCAGTACTTC; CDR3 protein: CASSQGGQGAYEQYF
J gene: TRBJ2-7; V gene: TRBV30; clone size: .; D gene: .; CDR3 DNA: TGTGCCTGGAGTACGGACGGGACCTACGAGCAGTACTTC; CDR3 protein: CAWSTDGTYEQYF
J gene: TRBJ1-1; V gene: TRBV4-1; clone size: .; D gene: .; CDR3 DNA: TGCGCCAGCAGCCCCGGCGGTACTGAAGCTTTCTTT; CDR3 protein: CASSPGGTEAFF
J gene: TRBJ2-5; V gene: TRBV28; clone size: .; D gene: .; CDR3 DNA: TGTGCCAGCAGTTTCGCCGCCTGGAAGGGCGGGGAGACCCAGTACTTC; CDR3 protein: CASSFAAWKGGETQYF
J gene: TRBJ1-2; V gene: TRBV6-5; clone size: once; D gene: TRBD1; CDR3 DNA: TGTGCCAGCAGGGACAGGGAATGGTATGGCTACACCTTC; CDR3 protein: CASRDREWYGYTF
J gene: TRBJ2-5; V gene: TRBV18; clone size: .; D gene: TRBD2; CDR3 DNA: TGTGCCAGCTCACCAAACGGGGGGCAAGAGACCCAGTACTTC; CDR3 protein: CASSPNGGQETQYF
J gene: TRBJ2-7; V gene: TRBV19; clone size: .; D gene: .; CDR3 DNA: TGTGCCAGTAGTTCACGACTGACAGGAACAGCCTACGAGCAGTACTTC; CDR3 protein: CASSSRLTGTAYEQYF
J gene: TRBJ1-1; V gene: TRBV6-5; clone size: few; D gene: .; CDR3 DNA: TGTGCCAGCAGTCGTGGACACCACACTGAAGCTTTCTTT; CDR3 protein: CASSRGHHTEAFF
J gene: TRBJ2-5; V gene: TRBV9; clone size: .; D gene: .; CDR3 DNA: TGTGCCAGCAGCGTAGGAGGAGAGACCCAGTACTTC; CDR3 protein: CASSVGGETQYF
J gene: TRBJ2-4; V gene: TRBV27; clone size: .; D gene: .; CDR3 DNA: TGTGCCAGCAGTCCCCTAAGGCGGGGGCAACTCGGAAACATTCAGTACTTC; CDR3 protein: CASSPLRRGQLGNIQYF
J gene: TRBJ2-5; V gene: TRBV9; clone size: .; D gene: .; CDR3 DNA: TGTGCCAGCAGCGTATCTAGTGGAGAGACCCAGTACTTC; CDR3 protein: CASSVSSGETQYF
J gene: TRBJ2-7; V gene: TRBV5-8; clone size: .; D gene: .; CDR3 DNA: TGTGCCAGCAGCTTGTTAGCGTACTACGAGCAGTACTTC; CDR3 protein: CASSLLAYYEQYF
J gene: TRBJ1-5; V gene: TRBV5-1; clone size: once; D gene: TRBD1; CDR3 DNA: TGCGCCAGCAGCGCCGGGACAGGGAGTCAGCCCCAGCATTTT; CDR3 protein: CASSAGTGSQPQHF
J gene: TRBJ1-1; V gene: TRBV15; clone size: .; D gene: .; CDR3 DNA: TGTGCCACCAGCCGGACAGTCTCTAACACTGAAGCTTTCTTT; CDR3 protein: CATSRTVSNTEAFF
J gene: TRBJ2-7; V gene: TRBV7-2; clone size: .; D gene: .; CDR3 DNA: TGTGCCAGCAGCTTAGGCGCAACGATCTACGAGCAGTACTTC; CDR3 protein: CASSLGATIYEQYF
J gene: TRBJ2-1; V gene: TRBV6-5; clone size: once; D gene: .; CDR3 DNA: TGTGCCAGCAGTTATCAGGGGTCCCCCTACAATGAGCAGTTCTTC; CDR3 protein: CASSYQGSPYNEQFF
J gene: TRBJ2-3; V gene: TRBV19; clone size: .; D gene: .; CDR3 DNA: TGTGCCAGTAGTATTAGCAGTCCCCAGGATACGCAGTATTTT; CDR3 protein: CASSISSPQDTQYF
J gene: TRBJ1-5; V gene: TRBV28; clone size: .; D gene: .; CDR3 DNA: TGTGCCAGCAGTTTATGGGACAGAATTAATCAGCCCCAGCATTTT; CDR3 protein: CASSLWDRINQPQHF
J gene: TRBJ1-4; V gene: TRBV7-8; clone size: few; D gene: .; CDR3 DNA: TGTGCCAGCAGCTTGATACCCGGGGTTAATGAAAAACTGTTTTTT; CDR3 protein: CASSLIPGVNEKLFF
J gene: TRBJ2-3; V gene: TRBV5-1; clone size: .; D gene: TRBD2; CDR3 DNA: TGCGCCAGCAGCCAAGGACTAGCGGGAGCCACAGATACGCAGTATTTT; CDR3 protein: CASSQGLAGATDTQYF
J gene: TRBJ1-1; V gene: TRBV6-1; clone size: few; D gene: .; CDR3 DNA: TGTGCCAGCAGTGAGAGGTCGGTTGAAGCTTTCTTT; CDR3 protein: CASSERSVEAFF
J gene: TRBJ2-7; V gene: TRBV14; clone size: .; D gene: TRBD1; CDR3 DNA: TGTGCCAGCAGCCTACGGACAGGAAAAGCGGTCGAGCAGTACTTC; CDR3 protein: CASSLRTGKAVEQYF
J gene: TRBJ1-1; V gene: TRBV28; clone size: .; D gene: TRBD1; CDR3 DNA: TGTGCCAGCAGTTTATATAGGGACAGGGAAGCTTTCTTT; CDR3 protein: CASSLYRDREAFF
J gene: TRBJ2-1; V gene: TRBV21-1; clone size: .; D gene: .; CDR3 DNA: TGTGCCAGCAGCAAAGAGGGGGACGGGGAGCAGTTCTTC; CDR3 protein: CASSKEGDGEQFF
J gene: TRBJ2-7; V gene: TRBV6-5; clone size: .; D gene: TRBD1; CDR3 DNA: TGTGCCACCCGGGACAGGGGGCGTTACGAGCAGTACTTC; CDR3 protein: CATRDRGRYEQYF
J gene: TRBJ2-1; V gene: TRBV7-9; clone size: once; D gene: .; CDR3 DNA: TGTGCCAGCAGCTTAAGGTCTGGGACTTACAATGAGCAGTTCTTC; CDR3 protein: CASSLRSGTYNEQFF
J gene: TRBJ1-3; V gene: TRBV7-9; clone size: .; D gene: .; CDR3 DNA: TGTGCCAGCAGCTTAGTGGCAGGGCTTGGAAACACCATATATTTT; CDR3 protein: CASSLVAGLGNTIYF
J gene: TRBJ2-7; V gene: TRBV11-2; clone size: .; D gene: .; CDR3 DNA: TGTGCCAGCAGCTCCACCGGGACACGGAAAGAGCAGTACTTC; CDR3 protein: CASSSTGTRKEQYF
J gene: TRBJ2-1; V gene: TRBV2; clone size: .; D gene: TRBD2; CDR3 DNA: TGTGCCAGCAGTGAAGGAGCGGGGGGGCGTGCCTACAATGAGCAGTTCTTC; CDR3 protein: CASSEGAGGRAYNEQFF
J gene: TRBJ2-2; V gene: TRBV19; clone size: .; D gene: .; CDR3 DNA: TGTGCCAGTAGTGTTCGGGGTAGGGCTGACACCGGGGAGCTGTTTTTT; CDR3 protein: CASSVRGRADTGELFF
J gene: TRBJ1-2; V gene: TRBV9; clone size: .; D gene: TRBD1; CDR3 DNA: TGTGCCAGCAGCGTATTGGGGGACAGGGAGTACTATGGCTACACCTTC; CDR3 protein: CASSVLGDREYYGYTF
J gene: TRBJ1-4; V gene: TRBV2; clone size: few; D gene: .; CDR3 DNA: TGTGCCAGCAGGCCGGGGAGTGAAAAACTGTTTTTT; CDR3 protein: CASRPGSEKLFF
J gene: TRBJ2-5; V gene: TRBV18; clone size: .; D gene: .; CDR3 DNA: TGTGCCAGCTCACCACAGGGGGATGGCCAGTACTTC; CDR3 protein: CASSPQGDGQYF
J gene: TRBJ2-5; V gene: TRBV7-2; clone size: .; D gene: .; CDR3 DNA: TGTGCCAGCAGCCCCCCTGGGAGGAAGGAGACCCAGTACTTC; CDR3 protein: CASSPPGRKETQYF
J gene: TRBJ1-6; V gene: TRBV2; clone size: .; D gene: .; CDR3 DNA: TGTGCCAGCAACAAGATATATAATTCACCCCTCCACTTT; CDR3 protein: CASNKIYNSPLHF
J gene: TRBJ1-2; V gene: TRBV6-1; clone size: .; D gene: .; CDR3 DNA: TGTGCCAGCAGTGAAGTTATAGGGGTCGGCTACACCTTC; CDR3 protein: CASSEVIGVGYTF
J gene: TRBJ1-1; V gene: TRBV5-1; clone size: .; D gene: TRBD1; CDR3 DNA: TGCGCCAGCAGCCCCTGGGACAGCATGAACACTGAAGCTTTCTTT; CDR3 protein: CASSPWDSMNTEAFF
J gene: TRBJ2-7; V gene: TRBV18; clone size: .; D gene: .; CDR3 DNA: TGTGCCAGCTCACCATCAGAAGTGCACTACGAGCAGTACTTC; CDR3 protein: CASSPSEVHYEQYF
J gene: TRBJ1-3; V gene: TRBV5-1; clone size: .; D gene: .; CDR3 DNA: TGCGCCAGCAGCACTACCCAGGGCTCTGGAAACACCATATATTTT; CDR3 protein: CASSTTQGSGNTIYF
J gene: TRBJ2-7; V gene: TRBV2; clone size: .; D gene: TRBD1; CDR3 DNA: TGTGCCAGCGGCGGGACAGGGCGGATTTCCTACGAGCAGTACTTC; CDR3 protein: CASGGTGRISYEQYF
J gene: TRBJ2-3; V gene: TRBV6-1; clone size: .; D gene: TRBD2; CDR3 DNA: TGTGCCAGCAGTATAACTAGCGGGGGAGCAGATACGCAGTATTTT; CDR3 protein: CASSITSGGADTQYF
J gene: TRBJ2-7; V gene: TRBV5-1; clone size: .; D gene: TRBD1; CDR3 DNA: TGCGCCAGCAGCTACGGGACAGGGGGAAGGTCCTACGAGCAGTACTTC; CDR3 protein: CASSYGTGGRSYEQYF
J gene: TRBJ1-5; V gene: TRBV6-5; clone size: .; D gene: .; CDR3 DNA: TGTGCCAGCAGTGAACAGGAAAATCAGCCCCAGCATTTT; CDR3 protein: CASSEQENQPQHF